The TCR beta chain described here comes from a study of PD-1 blockade in classical Hodgkin lymphoma. On this clone itself: Its antigen is undetermined.

Germline loops: CDR1 MDHEN, CDR2 SYDVKM. The CDR3 covers 16 residues. V lost 1 base, J lost 4 bases, and 7 bases stayed unmatched. Regarding the study as a whole: What drove the repertoire differences, possibly disease activity or prior therapy, has not been defined.

All patients relapsed after autologous stem cell transplantation, and brentuximab vedotin exposure varied. Profiling relied on immunoSEQ multiplex PCR, and the TCRdb table lists in-frame clones only, not all of them. The sample records 89,000 or so clones, around nine tenths being singletons. The V call is TRBV28, the J call TRBJ1-2, with 9 nucleotides matching TRBD1. The TCR originated in a human donor with classical Hodgkin lymphoma. The specimen comprised peripheral blood mononuclear cells (PBMCs), sampled before the second cycle of nivolumab. Written as DNA, the CDR3 is TGTGCCAGCAGTTTATTCTGGGACAGGGCGACCTATGGCTACACCTTC. Residues: CASSLFWDRATYGYTF.